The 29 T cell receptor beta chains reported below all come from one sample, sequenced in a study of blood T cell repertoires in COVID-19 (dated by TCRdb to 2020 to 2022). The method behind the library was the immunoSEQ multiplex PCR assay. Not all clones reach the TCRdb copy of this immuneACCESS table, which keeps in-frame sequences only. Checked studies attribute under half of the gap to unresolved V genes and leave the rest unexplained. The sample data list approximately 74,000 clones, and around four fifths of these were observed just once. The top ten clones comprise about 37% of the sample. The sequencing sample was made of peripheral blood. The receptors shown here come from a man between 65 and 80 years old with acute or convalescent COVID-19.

The CDR3 spells CASKLTPGLATLPQYF. CDR3 nucleotides: TGCGCCAGCAAACTTACTCCGGGACTAGCAACCCTCCCGCAGTATTTT. The V call is TRBV5-1, the J call TRBJ2-3; 9 bases agree with TRBD2. In germline, CDR1 is SGHRS, CDR2 YFSETQ. V lost 6 bases to trimming and J lost 10 bases; unmatched junction nucleotides: 18. This CDR3 comprises 16 residues.

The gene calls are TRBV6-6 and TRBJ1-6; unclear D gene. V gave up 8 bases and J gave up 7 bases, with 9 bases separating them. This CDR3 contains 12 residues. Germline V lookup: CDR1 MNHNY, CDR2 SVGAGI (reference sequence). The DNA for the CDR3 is TGTGCCAGCTTAAAGCCGAATTCACCCCTCCACTTT. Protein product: CASLKPNSPLHF.

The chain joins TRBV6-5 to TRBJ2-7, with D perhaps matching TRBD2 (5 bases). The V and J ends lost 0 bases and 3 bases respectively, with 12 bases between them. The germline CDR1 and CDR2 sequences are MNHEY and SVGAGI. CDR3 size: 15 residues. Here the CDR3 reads CASSYSVDSDYEQYF. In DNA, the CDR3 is TGTGCCAGCAGTTACTCGGTGGACTCGGACTACGAGCAGTACTTC.

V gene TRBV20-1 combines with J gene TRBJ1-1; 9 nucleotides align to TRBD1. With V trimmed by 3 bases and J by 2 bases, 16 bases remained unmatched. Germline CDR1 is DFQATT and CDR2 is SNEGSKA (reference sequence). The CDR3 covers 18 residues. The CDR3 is CSASFDRTGAYLNTEAFF. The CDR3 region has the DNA TGCAGTGCTAGTTTCGACCGGACAGGGGCCTACCTAAACACTGAAGCTTTCTTT.

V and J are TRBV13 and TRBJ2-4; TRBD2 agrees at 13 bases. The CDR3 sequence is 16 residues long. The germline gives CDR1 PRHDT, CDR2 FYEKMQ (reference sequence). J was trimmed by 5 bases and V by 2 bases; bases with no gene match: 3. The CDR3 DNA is TGTGCCAGCAGCTTAATTGGACTAGCGGGGGAAAACATTCAGTACTTC. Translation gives CASSLIGLAGENIQYF.

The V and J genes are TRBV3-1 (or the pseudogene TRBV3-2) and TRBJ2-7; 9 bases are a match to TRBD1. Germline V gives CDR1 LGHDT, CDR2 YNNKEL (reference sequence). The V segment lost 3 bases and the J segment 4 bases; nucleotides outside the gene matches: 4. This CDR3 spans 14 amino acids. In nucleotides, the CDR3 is TGTGCCAGCAGCCAGGGGACAGGGTGGTACGAGCAGTACTTC. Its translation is CASSQGTGWYEQYF.

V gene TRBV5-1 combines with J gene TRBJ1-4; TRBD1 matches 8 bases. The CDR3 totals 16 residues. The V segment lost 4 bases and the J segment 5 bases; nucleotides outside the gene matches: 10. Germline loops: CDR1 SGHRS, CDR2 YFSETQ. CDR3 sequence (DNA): TGCGCCAGCAGCCCCCGACAGGGGCAGGAGAATGAAAAACTGTTTTTT. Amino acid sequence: CASSPRQGQENEKLFF.

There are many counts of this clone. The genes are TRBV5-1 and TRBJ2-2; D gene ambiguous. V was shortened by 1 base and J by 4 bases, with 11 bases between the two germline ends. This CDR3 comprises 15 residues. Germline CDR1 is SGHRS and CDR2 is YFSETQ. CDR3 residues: CASSLIGTATGELFF. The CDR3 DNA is TGCGCCAGCAGCTTGATCGGTACAGCCACCGGGGAGCTGTTTTTT.

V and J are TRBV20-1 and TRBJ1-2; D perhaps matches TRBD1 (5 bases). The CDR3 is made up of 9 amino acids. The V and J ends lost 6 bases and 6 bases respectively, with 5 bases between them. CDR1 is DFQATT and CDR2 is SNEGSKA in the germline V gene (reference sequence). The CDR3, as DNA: TGCAGTGCGGGGCATGGCTACACCTTC. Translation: CSAGHGYTF.

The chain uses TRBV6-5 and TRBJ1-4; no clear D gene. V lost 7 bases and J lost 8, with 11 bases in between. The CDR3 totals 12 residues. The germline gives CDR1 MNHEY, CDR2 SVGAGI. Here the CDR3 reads CASTLGVEKLFF. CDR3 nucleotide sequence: TGTGCCAGCACCCTAGGAGTAGAAAAACTGTTTTTT.

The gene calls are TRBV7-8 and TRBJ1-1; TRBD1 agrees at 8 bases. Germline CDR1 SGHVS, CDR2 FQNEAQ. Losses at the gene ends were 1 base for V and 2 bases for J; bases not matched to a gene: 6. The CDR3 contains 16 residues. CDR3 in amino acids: CASSLGQGLGNTEAFF. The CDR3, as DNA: TGTGCCAGCAGCTTAGGACAGGGGTTGGGTAACACTGAAGCTTTCTTT.

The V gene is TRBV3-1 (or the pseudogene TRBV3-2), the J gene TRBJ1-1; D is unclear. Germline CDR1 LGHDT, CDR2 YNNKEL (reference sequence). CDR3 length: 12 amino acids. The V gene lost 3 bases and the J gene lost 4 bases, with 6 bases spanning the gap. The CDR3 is CASSHGGTEAFF. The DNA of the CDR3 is TGTGCCAGCAGCCACGGAGGCACTGAAGCTTTCTTT.

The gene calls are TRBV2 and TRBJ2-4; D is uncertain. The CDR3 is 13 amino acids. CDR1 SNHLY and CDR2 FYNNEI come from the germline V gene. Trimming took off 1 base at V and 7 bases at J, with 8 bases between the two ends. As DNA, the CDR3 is TGTGCCAGCAGTGAAGGGCCGAGGAACATTCAGTACTTC. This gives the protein CASSEGPRNIQYF.

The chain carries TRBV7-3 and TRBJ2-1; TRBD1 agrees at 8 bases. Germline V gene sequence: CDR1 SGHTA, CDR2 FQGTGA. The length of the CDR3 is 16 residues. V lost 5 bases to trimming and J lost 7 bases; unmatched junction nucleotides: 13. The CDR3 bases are TGTGCCAGCAGCCCTGGGGGTCAGGGGGCTTGGAATGAGCAGTTCTTC. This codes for CASSPGGQGAWNEQFF.

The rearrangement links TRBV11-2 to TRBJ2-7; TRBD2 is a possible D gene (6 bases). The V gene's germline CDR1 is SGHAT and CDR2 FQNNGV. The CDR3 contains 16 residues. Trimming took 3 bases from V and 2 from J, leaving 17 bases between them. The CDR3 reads CASSFGGSQATYEQYF. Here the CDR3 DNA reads TGTGCCAGCAGCTTCGGGGGATCGCAGGCCACCTACGAGCAGTACTTC. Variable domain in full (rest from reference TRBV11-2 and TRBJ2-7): EAGVAQSPRYKIIEKRQSVAFWCNPISGHATLYWYQQILGQGPKLLIQFQNNGVVDDSQLPKDRFSAERLKGVDSTLKIQPAKLEDSAVYLCASSFGGSQATYEQYFGPGTRLTVT.

As DNA, the CDR3 is TGTGCCTGGAGTGTACAGGCAGAGTATGGCTACACCTTC. The encoded protein is CAWSVQAEYGYTF. The J gene is TRBJ1-2, the V gene TRBV30; maybe TRBD1 (5 bases). The V end lost 0 bases, the J end lost 5 bases, and 10 bases lay between the germline ends. From germline, CDR1 is GTSNPN and CDR2 SVGIG (reference sequence). CDR3 length: 13 residues.

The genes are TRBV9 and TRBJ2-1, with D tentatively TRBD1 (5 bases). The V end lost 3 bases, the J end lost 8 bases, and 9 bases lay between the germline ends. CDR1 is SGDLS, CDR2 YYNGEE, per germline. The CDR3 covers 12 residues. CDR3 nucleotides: TGTGCCAGCAGCGCGTGGGGCCATGAGCAGTTCTTC. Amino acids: CASSAWGHEQFF.

The CDR3 spells CASSDQYYEQYF. The CDR3 nucleotides are TGTGCCAGCAGTGACCAGTACTACGAGCAGTACTTC. This chain joins TRBV25-1 and TRBJ2-7; D gene unclear. Trimming took off 3 bases at V and 3 bases at J, with 6 bases between the two ends. CDR1 is MGHDK, CDR2 SYGVNS, per germline. The CDR3 covers 12 residues.

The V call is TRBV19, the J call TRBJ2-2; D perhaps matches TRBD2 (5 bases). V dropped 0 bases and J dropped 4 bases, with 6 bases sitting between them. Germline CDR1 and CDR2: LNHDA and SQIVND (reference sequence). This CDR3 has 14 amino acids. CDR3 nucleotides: TGTGCCAGTAGTATAGAGCGGGTCACCGGGGAGCTGTTTTTT. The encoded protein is CASSIERVTGELFF.

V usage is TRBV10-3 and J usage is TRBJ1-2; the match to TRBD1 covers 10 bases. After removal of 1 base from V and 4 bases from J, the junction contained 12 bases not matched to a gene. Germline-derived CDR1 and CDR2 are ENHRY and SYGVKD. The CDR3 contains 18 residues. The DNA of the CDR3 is TGTGCCATCAGTGAGTACGGTACCGGGACAGGGGACGGCTATGGCTACACCTTC. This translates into CAISEYGTGTGDGYGYTF.

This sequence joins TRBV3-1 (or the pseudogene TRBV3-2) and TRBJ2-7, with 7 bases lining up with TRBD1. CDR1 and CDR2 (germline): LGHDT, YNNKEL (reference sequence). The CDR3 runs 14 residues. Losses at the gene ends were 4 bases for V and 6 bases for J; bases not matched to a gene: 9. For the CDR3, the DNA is TGTGCCAGCAGCCTTGGGCAGGGGGTGGTCGAGCAGTACTTC. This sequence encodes CASSLGQGVVEQYF.

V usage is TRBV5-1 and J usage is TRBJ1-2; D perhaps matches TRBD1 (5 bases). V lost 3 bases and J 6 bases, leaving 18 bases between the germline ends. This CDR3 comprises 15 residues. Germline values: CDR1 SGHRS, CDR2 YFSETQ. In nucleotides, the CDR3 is TGCGCCAGCAGCTCCCAATGGGGGGGATCAGATGGCTACACCTTC. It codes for CASSSQWGGSDGYTF. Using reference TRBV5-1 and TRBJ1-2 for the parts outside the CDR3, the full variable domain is KAGVTQTPRYLIKTRGQQVTLSCSPISGHRSVSWYQQTPGQGLQFLFEYFSETQRNKGNFPGRFSGRQFSNSRSEMNVSTLELGDSALYLCASSSQWGGSDGYTFGSGTRLTVV.

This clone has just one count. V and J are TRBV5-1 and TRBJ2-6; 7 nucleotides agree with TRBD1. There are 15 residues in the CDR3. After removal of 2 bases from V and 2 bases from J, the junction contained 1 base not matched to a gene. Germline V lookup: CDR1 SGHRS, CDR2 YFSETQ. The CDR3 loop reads CASSLTGAGANVLTF. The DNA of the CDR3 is TGCGCCAGCAGCTTAACAGGGGCTGGGGCCAACGTCCTGACTTTC.

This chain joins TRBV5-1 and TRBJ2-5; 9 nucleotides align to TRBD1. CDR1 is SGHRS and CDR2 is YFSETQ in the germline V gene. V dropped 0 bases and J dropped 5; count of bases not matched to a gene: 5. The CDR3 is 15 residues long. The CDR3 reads CASSLGGQGLETQYF. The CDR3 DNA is TGCGCCAGCAGCTTGGGTGGACAGGGGTTGGAGACCCAGTACTTC.

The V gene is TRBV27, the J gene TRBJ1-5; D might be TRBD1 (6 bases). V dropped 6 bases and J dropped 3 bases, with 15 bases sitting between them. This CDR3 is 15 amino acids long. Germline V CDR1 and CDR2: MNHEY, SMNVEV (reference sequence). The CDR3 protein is CASSTGHNLNQPQHF. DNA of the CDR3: TGTGCCAGCAGCACGGGACACAACCTCAATCAGCCCCAGCATTTT.

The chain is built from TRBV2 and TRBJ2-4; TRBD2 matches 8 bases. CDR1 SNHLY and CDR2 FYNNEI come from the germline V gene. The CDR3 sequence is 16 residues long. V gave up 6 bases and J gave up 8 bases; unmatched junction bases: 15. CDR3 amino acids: CASRPEVASGRDIQYF. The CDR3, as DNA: TGTGCCAGCAGGCCCGAGGTAGCTAGCGGGCGGGACATTCAGTACTTC.

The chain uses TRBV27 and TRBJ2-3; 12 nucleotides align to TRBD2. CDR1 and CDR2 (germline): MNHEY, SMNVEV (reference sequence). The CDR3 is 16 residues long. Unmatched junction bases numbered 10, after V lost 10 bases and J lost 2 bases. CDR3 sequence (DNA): TGTGCCACCTTTCGACTAGCGGGAGATTTCACAGATACGCAGTATTTT. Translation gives CATFRLAGDFTDTQYF.

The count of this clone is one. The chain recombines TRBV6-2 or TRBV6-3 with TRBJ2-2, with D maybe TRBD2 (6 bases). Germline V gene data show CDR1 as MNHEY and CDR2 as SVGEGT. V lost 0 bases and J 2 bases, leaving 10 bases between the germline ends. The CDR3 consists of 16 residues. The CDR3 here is CASSYSGGLNTGELFF. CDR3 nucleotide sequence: TGTGCCAGCAGTTACTCGGGGGGATTAAACACCGGGGAGCTGTTTTTT.

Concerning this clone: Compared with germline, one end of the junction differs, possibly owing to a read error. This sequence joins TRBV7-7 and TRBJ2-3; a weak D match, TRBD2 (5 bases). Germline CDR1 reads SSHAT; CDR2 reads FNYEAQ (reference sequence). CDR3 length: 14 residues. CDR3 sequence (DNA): TGTGCTAGCAGCTTAGCGACTAGCACAGATACGCAGTATTTT. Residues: CASSLATSTDTQYF.